This T cell receptor beta chain emerged from a study of response to subunit inactivated influenza vaccine (dated by TCRdb to about 2018). Broadly, across the study: To follow how T cells responded to a trivalent subunit inactivated influenza vaccine, the researchers relied on deep quantitative profiling of the T cell receptor repertoire.

Points on this clonotype: Its antigen is currently not known. Base qualities are not at hand, and no much larger clone is one base apart.

Trimming takes 5 bases off V and 4 bases off J; junction bases not matched to a gene: 6. The germline V gene sets CDR1 to SQVTM and CDR2 to ANQGSEA. Including cysteine and phenylalanine, the CDR3 has 13 amino acids. The entry retains the CDR3 DNA only, 39 bases that are in frame from base 1. The library was made by RT-PCR. This sample was sequenced with an Illumina HiSeq 2500. TCRdb passed the public sequencing reads through fastp at Q25 and MiXCR, retaining productive beta sequences. Every entry covers one CDR3 protein and lists the most common genes and DNA from its rows. The sample yields under 550,000 distinct CDR3 sequences; 6.5% to 8% were counted once. The ten largest account for over 10% of the sample. Results the study describes overall, beyond this receptor: According to the authors, only a limited number of new T cells may be recruited by each seasonal influenza vaccination.

Specimen: PBMCs from blood, collected around 25 months after vaccination. The sequence is built from TRBV29-1 and TRBJ2-5, and TRBD2 aligns with 8 junction nucleotides. This sequence originates from a man between 50 and 69 years old who received an inactivated influenza vaccine. Donor details come from another sample of the same person, matched by shared clones. The nucleotides read TGCAGCGTTAAAGCGGGGGTCGGAGAGACCCAGTACTTC. It codes for CSVKAGVGETQYF.